The T cell receptor (beta chain) described here comes from a study of shared clonotypes between healthy human individuals. Findings and limits, study-wide: The study found lower generation probabilities in non-shared clonotypes than in those shared by all four donors.

CD45RO-negative, CCR7-selected cells formed the naive CD8 fraction, which excluded terminally differentiated effector memory CD45RA+ cells. Worth noting for this clone: What it binds is unknown.

Study processing details: With immunoSEQ giving junction-only sequences and no quality scores, filtering differed. Only in-frame clones appear in the TCRdb table, and some are missing; sequencing was by immunoSEQ multiplex PCR. Clone size and the V and J calls come from that table; the DNA yielded D and trimming. The data show under 700,000 clones, around 96% seen once. The ends were cut back, 4 bases at V and 0 bases at J, with 20 bases in the middle. The CDR3 spans 19 residues. Germline values: CDR1 SGHRS, CDR2 YFSETQ. This sequence was found in a woman in her twenties or thirties in good health. Input material: naive CD8+ T cells sorted from blood. This chain joins TRBV5-1 and TRBJ2-6; D is uncertain. The CDR3 nucleotides are TGCGCCAGCAGCCCCTGGGTAGGGCGTCTGAGCTCTGGGGCCAACGTCCTGACTTTC. Amino acids: CASSPWVGRLSSGANVLTF.